Listed here are 20 T cell receptor beta chains from one sample, sequenced in a study of blood T cell repertoires in COVID-19. Clones were read by immunoSEQ multiplex PCR, and TCRdb kept only the in-frame ones, dropping some. The sample lists approximately 220,000 clones; about four fifths were seen once. The sample comprised PBMCs or T cells enriched from blood (not recorded which). The receptor set was obtained from a woman aged 40 to 49 who had recovered from COVID-19.

The J gene is TRBJ1-1, the V gene TRBV6-5; 7 bases match TRBD1. The germline V gene has CDR1 MNHEY and CDR2 SVGAGI. V was clipped by 5 bases and J by 4 bases; unmatched bases: 4. The CDR3 extends over 13 amino acids. CDR3 amino acids: CASSPDRATEAFF. For the CDR3, the DNA is TGTGCCAGCAGTCCCGACAGGGCCACTGAAGCTTTCTTT.

J is TRBJ1-1 and V is TRBV29-1; TRBD1 aligns across 7 bases. The CDR3 contains 14 residues. The ends lost 5 bases at V and 8 bases at J; junction bases unmatched: 14. Germline lookup yields CDR1 SQVTM and CDR2 ANQGSEA. The CDR3 spells CSVRHPGGDSEAFF. The CDR3 DNA reads TGCAGCGTTCGCCATCCAGGAGGGGACAGCGAAGCTTTCTTT.

This rearrangement joins TRBV6-5 to TRBJ1-2; unclear D gene. The CDR3 length is 15 residues. The V end was cut by 0 bases, the J end by 4 bases, with 12 bases between. Looked up from germline, CDR1 is MNHEY and CDR2 is SVGAGI. CDR3 nucleotides: TGTGCCAGCAGTTACTCGAAAGAGCTATCCTATGGCTACACCTTC. This encodes CASSYSKELSYGYTF.

This clone was picked up a small number of times. The V and J genes are TRBV27 and TRBJ2-3; 7 nucleotides line up with TRBD1. The V gene end was trimmed by 9 bases and the J gene end by 0 bases; junction bases not matched to a gene: 12. There are 16 residues in the CDR3. Germline CDR1 and CDR2: MNHEY and SMNVEV (reference sequence). The CDR3 coding sequence is TGTGCCAGGCCGGCAAGGGGGCAGGCTAGCACAGATACGCAGTATTTT. This gives the protein CARPARGQASTDTQYF.

The V call is TRBV4-3, the J call TRBJ2-1, with D perhaps matching TRBD2 (6 bases). Between the trimmed V and J ends, which lost 8 bases and 6 bases, there was a span of 20 bases. Looked up from germline, CDR1 is LGHNA and CDR2 is YSLEER. The length of the CDR3 is 15 residues. CDR3 sequence (DNA): TGCGCCAGCTCCCAGCGGACTACTATGCCCAATGAGCAGTTCTTC. Translation: CASSQRTTMPNEQFF.

The CDR3, as DNA: TGTGCCAGCAGTGAAGGAGGGGGAAAAAGCACAGATACGCAGTATTTT. Protein: CASSEGGGKSTDTQYF. The chain is built from TRBV6-1 and TRBJ2-3; TRBD1 might be the D (6 bases). CDR1 and CDR2 (germline): MNHNS, SASEGT. The CDR3 sequence is 16 residues long. V was cut by 1 base and J by 0 bases, with 11 bases left in between.

DNA for the CDR3: TGTGCCAGCAGCCCGGGACAGGGGGCGGAGACCCAGTACTTC. Protein: CASSPGQGAETQYF. The chain has TRBV9 and TRBJ2-5; 12 positions match TRBD1. The CDR3 extends over 14 amino acids. The germline V gene encodes CDR1 SGDLS and CDR2 YYNGEE. The ends lost 4 bases at V and 5 bases at J; junction bases unmatched: 3.

This chain uses TRBV10-3 with TRBJ2-5; the match to TRBD2 covers 12 bases. The CDR3 has 18 amino acids. The germline V gene has CDR1 ENHRY and CDR2 SYGVKD. V dropped 1 base and J dropped 3; count of bases not matched to a gene: 9. CDR3 region: CAISEFSTSGSGKETQYF. The CDR3 DNA follows: TGTGCCATCAGTGAGTTCTCGACTAGCGGGAGTGGTAAAGAGACCCAGTACTTC.

The V gene is TRBV18, the J gene TRBJ1-4; 9 positions match TRBD1. V dropped 1 base and J dropped 7; count of bases not matched to a gene: 7. This CDR3 spans 16 amino acids. CDR1 is KGHSH and CDR2 is LQKENI in the germline V gene. The CDR3 nucleotides read TGTGCCAGCTCACCACGGACAGGGGCCATGAGTGAAAAACTGTTTTTT. This encodes CASSPRTGAMSEKLFF.

This rearrangement joins TRBV7-2 to TRBJ2-7, with D tentatively TRBD1 (5 bases). The CDR3 loop spans 15 amino acids. Germline V CDR1 and CDR2: SGHTA, FQGNSA. The V and J ends lost 4 bases and 2 bases respectively, with 15 bases between them. CDR3 loop: CASSYLWGGTYEQYF. CDR3 nucleotides: TGTGCCAGCAGCTACCTCTGGGGCGGAACCTACGAGCAGTACTTC.

The CDR3 region has the DNA TGTGCCAGCAGCCAATCGGGGTTCTCCTATAATTCACCCCTCCACTTT. The encoded protein is CASSQSGFSYNSPLHF. The chain links TRBV3-1 (or the pseudogene TRBV3-2) to TRBJ1-6, with D unclear. Per the germline V gene, CDR1 is LGHDT and CDR2 is YNNKEL (reference sequence). There are 16 residues in the CDR3. V lost 2 bases and J 0 bases, leaving 8 bases between the germline ends.

The CDR3 sequence: CAWSGLGADQPQHF. The CDR3 nucleotides are TGTGCCTGGAGCGGGTTGGGGGCAGATCAGCCCCAGCATTTT. This chain links TRBV30 with TRBJ1-5, with D tentatively TRBD1 (6 bases). The CDR3 is made up of 14 amino acids. Per germline, CDR1 GTSNPN and CDR2 SVGIG (reference sequence). V lost 3 bases, J lost 5 bases, and 14 bases lay in between.

This clone was observed a few times. V and J are TRBV19 and TRBJ1-2; D is perhaps TRBD1 (5 bases). With 7 bases removed from V and 8 bases from J, the gap between germline ends came to 20 bases. The CDR3 totals 14 residues. Looked up from germline, CDR1 is LNHDA and CDR2 is SQIVND (reference sequence). The CDR3 protein is CASNEPGHGDGYTF. CDR3 in DNA: TGTGCCAGTAATGAGCCAGGGCATGGCGACGGCTACACCTTC. Full variable domain (rest looked up from reference TRBV19 and TRBJ1-2): DGGITQSPKYLFRKEGQNVTLSCEQNLNHDAMYWYRQDPGQGLRLIYYSQIVNDFQKGDIAEGYSVSREKKESFPLTVTSAQKNPTAFYLCASNEPGHGDGYTFGSGTRLTVV.

The chain employs TRBV9 and TRBJ1-2; TRBD1 aligns across 7 bases. Germline CDR1 is SGDLS and CDR2 is YYNGEE. The CDR3 contains 16 residues. Losses at the gene ends were 6 bases for V and 8 bases for J; bases not matched to a gene: 19. CDR3 loop: CASTQRDSPRFEGYTF. The CDR3, as DNA: TGTGCCAGCACCCAGAGGGACAGTCCGAGATTTGAGGGCTACACCTTC.

CDR3 nucleotides: TGTGCCAGCAGTTCGTCAGGGGCAGGGGGTGGCTACACCTTC. It yields the protein CASSSSGAGGGYTF. The chain combines TRBV6-6 with TRBJ1-2; TRBD1 aligns across 7 bases. Germline V gene data show CDR1 as MNHNY and CDR2 as SVGAGI (reference sequence). This CDR3 has 14 amino acids. V trimming: 4 bases; J trimming: 7 bases; junction bases outside the gene matches: 9.

The genes are TRBV5-1 and TRBJ1-2, with 8 bases lining up with TRBD1. CDR3 length: 14 residues. V trimming: 0 bases; J trimming: 5 bases; junction bases outside the gene matches: 3. The germline V gene has CDR1 SGHRS and CDR2 YFSETQ. CDR3 sequence reads: CASSLGDRPYGYTF. The CDR3 DNA reads TGCGCCAGCAGCTTGGGGGACAGGCCTTATGGCTACACCTTC.

This clone was seen once. The chain joins TRBV18 to TRBJ2-1; TRBD1 aligns across 11 bases. Germline values: CDR1 KGHSH, CDR2 LQKENI. The length of the CDR3 is 15 residues. V lost 3 bases and J lost 9; bases outside the gene matches: 7. In nucleotides, the CDR3 is TGTGCCAGCTCACCCCCCGGGACAGGGGGAATTGAGCAGTTCTTC. Residues: CASSPPGTGGIEQFF.

The J gene is TRBJ1-1, the V gene TRBV27; possible D gene TRBD1, 5 bases. Trimming shortened V by 4 bases and J by 1 base, and 13 bases separated the two germline ends. In germline, CDR1 is MNHEY, CDR2 SMNVEV (reference sequence). This CDR3 is built from 15 residues. The CDR3 DNA reads as TGTGCCAGCAGTTCCTGGGGCAGGGAGAACACTGAAGCTTTCTTT. Translation: CASSSWGRENTEAFF.

The J gene is TRBJ1-2, the V gene TRBV3-1 (or the pseudogene TRBV3-2), with D possibly TRBD1 on 5 matching bases. This CDR3 is 14 amino acids long. Looked up from germline, CDR1 is LGHDT and CDR2 is YNNKEL (reference sequence). The V end lost 6 bases, the J end lost 2 bases, and 13 bases lay between the germline ends. As DNA, the CDR3 is TGTGCCAGCAGTCCTGCGACAGCCAACTATGGCTACACCTTC. It is translated as CASSPATANYGYTF.

The J gene is TRBJ1-2, the V gene TRBV29-1, with 11 bases that match TRBD1. Germline V gene sequence: CDR1 SQVTM, CDR2 ANQGSEA. The CDR3 is 14 residues long. In nucleotides, the CDR3 is TGCAGTGATAGGGGACAGGGGGCTAACTATGGCTACACCTTC. Its translation: CSDRGQGANYGYTF.